This T cell receptor (beta chain) was identified during a study of shared clonotypes between healthy human individuals. With 3 bases removed from V and 0 bases from J, the gap between germline ends came to 14 bases. Germline-derived CDR1 and CDR2 are KGHSH and LQKENI. The CDR3 spans 16 residues. Details on this clone: Its matching antigen is unknown.

Some clones are missing from TCRdb's copy, which holds only in-frame ones; the method was immunoSEQ multiplex PCR. Of millions of clones detected, approximately 90% appear once; the ten largest clones hold about 0.13%. General study results and limits: Few donors restricted represented genetic and exposure-history diversity. Non-shared clonotypes showed lower generation probabilities than clonotypes common to all four donors.

This clonotype was sampled from a man between 18 and 35 years old in good health. The specimen was naive CD4+ T cells sorted from blood. Subset given: CD45RA+ positively selected. The V gene is TRBV18, the J gene TRBJ1-1; tentatively, D is TRBD1 (5 bases). CDR3 DNA sequence: TGTGCCAGCTCACCTAGAGACAGACATTTGAACACTGAAGCTTTCTTT. Its protein product is CASSPRDRHLNTEAFF.